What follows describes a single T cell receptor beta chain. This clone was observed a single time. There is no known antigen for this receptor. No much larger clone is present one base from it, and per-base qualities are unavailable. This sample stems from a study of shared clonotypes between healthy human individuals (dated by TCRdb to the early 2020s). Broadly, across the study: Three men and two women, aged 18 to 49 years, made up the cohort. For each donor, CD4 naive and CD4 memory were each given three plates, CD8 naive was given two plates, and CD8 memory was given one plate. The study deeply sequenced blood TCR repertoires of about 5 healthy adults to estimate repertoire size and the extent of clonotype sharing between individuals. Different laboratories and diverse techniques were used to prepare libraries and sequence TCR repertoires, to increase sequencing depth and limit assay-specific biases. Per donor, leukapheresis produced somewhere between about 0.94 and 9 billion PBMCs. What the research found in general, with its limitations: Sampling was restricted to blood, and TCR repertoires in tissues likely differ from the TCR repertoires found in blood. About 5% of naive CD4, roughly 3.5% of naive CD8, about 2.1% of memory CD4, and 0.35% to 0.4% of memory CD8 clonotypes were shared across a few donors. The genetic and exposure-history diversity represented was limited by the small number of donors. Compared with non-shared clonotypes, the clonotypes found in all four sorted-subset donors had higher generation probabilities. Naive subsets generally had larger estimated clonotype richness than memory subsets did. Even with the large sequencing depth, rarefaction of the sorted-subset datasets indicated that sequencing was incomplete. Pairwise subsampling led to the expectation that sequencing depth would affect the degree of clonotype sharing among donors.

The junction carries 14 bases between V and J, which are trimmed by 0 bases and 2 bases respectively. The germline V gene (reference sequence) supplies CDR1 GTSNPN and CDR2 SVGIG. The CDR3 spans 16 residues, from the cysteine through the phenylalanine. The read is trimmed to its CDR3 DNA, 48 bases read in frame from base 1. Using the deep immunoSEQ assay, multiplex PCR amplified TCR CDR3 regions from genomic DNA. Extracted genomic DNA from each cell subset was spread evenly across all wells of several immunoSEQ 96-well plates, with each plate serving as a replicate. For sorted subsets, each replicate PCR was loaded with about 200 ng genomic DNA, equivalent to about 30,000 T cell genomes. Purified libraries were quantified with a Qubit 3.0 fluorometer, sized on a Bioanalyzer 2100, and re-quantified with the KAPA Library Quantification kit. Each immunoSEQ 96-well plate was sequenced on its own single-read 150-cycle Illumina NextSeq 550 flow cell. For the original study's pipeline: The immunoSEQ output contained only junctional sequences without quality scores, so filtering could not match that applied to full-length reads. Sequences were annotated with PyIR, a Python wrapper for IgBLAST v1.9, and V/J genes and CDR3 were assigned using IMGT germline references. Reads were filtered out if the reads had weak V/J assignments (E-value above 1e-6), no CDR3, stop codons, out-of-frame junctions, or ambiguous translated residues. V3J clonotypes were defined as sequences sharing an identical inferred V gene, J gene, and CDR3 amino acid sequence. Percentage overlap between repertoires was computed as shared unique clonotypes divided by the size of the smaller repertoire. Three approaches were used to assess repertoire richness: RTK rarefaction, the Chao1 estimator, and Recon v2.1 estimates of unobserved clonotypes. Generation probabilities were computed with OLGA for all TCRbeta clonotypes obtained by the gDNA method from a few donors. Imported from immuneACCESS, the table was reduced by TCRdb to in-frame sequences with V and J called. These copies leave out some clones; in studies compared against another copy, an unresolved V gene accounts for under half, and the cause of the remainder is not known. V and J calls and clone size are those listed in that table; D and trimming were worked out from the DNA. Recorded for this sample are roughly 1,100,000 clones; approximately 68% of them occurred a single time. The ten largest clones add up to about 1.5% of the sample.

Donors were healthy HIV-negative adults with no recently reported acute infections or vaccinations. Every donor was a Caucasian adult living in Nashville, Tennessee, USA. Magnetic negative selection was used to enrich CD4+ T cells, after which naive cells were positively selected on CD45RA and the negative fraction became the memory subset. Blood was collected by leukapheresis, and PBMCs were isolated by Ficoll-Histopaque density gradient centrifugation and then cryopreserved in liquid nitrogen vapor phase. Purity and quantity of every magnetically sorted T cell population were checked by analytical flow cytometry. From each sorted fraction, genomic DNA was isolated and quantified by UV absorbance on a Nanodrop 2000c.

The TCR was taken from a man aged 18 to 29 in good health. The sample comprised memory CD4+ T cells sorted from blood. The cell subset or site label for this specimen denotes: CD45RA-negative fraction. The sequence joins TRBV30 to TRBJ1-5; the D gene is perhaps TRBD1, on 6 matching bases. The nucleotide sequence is TGTGCCTGGAGTGTGGAGGACAGAAGGCGCAATCAGCCCCAGCATTTT. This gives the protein CAWSVEDRRRNQPQHF.